This TCR beta chain stems from a study of blood T cell repertoires in COVID-19. Study overall: The samples span acute and convalescent COVID-19 from the United States, Italy and Spain. T cells, B-cell-depleted T cells, or PBMCs supplied cDNA or gDNA.

Per the study methods: Scientists estimated how many nucleated cells there were by amplifying reference gene primers. The table came from immunoSEQ multiplex PCR; TCRdb's copy has only in-frame clones and leaves some out. V and J calls and clone size are copied from that table; D and trimming were computed from the DNA. The sample holds over 200,000 clones, roughly 87% seen once. Trimming shortened V by 4 bases and J by 4 bases, and 11 bases separated the two germline ends. Germline assignment: CDR1 SGHTA and CDR2 FQGNSA. CDR3 length: 14 residues. The chain carries TRBV7-2 and TRBJ1-5; a weak D match, TRBD1 (5 bases). The TCR originated in a human donor in a cohort sampled during active COVID-19. Sequenced input: peripheral blood. CDR3 in amino acids: CASSSLGGNQPQHF. CDR3 nucleotides: TGTGCCAGCAGCTCACTGGGGGGAAATCAGCCCCAGCATTTT.